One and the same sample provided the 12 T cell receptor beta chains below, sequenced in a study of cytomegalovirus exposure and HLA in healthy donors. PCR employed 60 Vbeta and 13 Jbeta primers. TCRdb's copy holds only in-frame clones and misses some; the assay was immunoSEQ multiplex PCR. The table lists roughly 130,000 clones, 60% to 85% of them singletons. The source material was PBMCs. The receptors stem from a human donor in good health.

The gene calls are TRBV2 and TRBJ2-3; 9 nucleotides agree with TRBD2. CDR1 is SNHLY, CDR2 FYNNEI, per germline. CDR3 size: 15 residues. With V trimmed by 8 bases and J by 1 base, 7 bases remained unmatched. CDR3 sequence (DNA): TGTGCCAGCGAAGAATTAGCGGGGGGCACAGATACGCAGTATTTT. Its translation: CASEELAGGTDTQYF.

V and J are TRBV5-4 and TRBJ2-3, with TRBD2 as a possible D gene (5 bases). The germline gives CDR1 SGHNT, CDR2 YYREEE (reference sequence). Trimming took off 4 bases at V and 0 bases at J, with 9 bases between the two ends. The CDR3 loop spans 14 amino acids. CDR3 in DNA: TGTGCCAGCAGCCGTGGCGGGAGCACAGATACGCAGTATTTT. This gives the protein CASSRGGSTDTQYF.

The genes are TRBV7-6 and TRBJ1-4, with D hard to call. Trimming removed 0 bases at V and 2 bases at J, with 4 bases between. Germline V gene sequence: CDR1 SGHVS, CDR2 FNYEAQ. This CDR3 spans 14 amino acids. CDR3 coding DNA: TGTGCCAGCAGCTTAGCACAGACTAATGAAAAACTGTTTTTT. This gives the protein CASSLAQTNEKLFF.

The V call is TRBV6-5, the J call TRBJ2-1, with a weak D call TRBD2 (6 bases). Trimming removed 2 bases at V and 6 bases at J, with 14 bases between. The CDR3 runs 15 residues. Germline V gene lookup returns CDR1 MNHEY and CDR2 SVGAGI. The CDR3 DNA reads TGTGCCAGCAGTTACGGGGGGTTGGGGGTCAATGAGCAGTTCTTC. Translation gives CASSYGGLGVNEQFF.

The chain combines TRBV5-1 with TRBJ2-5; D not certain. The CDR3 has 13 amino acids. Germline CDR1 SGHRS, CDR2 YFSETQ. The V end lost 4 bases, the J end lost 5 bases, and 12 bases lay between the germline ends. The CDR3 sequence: CASSLSDGETQYF. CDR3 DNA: TGCGCCAGCAGCCTCAGCGACGGGGAGACCCAGTACTTC.

The CDR3 nucleotides are TGTGCCAGCAGTTCCCGACAGGGGATGAACACTGAAGCTTTCTTT. Amino acids: CASSSRQGMNTEAFF. This chain links TRBV6-1 with TRBJ1-1; TRBD1 matches 8 bases. Unmatched junction bases numbered 5, after V lost 5 bases and J lost 0 bases. Germline CDR1 is MNHNS and CDR2 is SASEGT. The CDR3 loop spans 15 amino acids.

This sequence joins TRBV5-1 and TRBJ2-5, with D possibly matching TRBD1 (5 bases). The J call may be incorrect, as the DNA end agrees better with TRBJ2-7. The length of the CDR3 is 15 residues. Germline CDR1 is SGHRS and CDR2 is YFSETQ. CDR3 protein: CASSLLQGSLYEQYF. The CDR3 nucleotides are TGCGCCAGCAGCTTGCTTCAGGGTTCCCTCTACGAGCAGTACTTC.

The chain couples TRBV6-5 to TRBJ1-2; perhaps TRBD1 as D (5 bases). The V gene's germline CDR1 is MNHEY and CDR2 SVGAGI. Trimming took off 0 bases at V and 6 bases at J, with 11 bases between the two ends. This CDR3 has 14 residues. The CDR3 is CASSYSGAKDGYTF. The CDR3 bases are TGTGCCAGCAGTTACTCAGGGGCAAAGGATGGCTACACCTTC.

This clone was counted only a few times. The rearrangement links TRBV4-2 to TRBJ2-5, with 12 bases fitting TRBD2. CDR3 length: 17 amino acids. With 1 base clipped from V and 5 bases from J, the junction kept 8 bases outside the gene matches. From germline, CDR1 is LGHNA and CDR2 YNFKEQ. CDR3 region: CASSQGPPLAGGETQYF. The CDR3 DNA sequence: TGTGCCAGCAGCCAAGGCCCACCCCTAGCGGGGGGGGAGACCCAGTACTTC.

CDR3 amino acids: CASSHDRAPTYGYTF. The CDR3 region has the DNA TGTGCCAGCAGCCACGACAGGGCCCCCACCTATGGCTACACCTTC. The chain joins TRBV27 to TRBJ1-2, with 7 bases aligning to TRBD1. With 6 bases clipped from V and 4 bases from J, the junction kept 11 bases outside the gene matches. The CDR3 consists of 15 residues. CDR1 and CDR2 (germline): MNHEY, SMNVEV (reference sequence).

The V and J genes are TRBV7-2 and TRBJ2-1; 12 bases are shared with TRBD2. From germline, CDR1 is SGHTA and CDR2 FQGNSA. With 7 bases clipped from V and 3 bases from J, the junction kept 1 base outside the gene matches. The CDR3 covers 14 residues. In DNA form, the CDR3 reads TGTGCCAGCAAACTAGCGGGGGGCTACAATGAGCAGTTCTTC. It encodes CASKLAGGYNEQFF.

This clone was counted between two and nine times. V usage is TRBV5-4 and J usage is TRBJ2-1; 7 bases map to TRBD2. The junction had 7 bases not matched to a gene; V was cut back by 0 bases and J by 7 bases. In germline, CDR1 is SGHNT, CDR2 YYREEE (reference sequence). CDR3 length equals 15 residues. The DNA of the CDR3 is TGTGCCAGCAGCTTGGTCTTGGTGGGGGGGAATGAGCAGTTCTTC. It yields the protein CASSLVLVGGNEQFF.